The 25 T cell receptor beta chains listed next were all sequenced from one sample in a study of control samples from healthy donors and cancer patients. Profiled with immunoSEQ multiplex PCR; TCRdb holds only in-frame clones, not every one. The data hold about 28,000 clones, with 65% to 80% observed a single time. Material for sequencing was PBMCs. These TCRs come from a man aged 55 to 69 with head and neck cancer.

The genes are TRBV19 and TRBJ2-3; possibly TRBD1 for D (5 bases). The germline V gene encodes CDR1 LNHDA and CDR2 SQIVND (reference sequence). Between the trimmed V and J ends, which lost 7 bases and 0 bases, there was a span of 20 bases. The CDR3 contains 17 residues. The CDR3 here is CASKSRTPLESTDTQYF. The DNA for the CDR3 is TGTGCCAGTAAATCTAGGACACCCCTCGAGAGCACAGATACGCAGTATTTT.

The rearrangement uses TRBV12-5 and TRBJ1-5; 8 positions agree with TRBD1. The CDR3 length is 15 residues. Per germline, CDR1 LGHNT and CDR2 FRNRAP. The ends lost 5 bases at V and 3 bases at J; junction bases unmatched: 6. The CDR3 bases are TGTGCTAGTGGTACCGGACAGGGCTTCAATCAGCCCCAGCATTTT. It specifies CASGTGQGFNQPQHF.

This chain connects TRBV7-8 to TRBJ2-1, with 11 nucleotides matching TRBD2. The CDR3 sequence is 17 residues long. The V and J ends lost 4 bases and 9 bases, in that order; junction bases with no gene match: 14. Germline lookup yields CDR1 SGHVS and CDR2 FQNEAQ. The CDR3 bases are TGTGCCAGCAGCTCCACCGTGGGGACTAGCGGTACTAGTGAGCAGTTCTTC. This encodes CASSSTVGTSGTSEQFF.

The rearrangement uses TRBV7-9 and TRBJ2-7, with a possible D match to TRBD1 (5 bases). CDR1 SEHNR and CDR2 FQNEAQ come from the germline V gene (reference sequence). The CDR3 consists of 12 residues. Trimming removed 6 bases at V and 6 bases at J, with 12 bases between. This CDR3 reads CASSPQGSEQYF. The DNA of the CDR3 is TGTGCCAGCAGTCCGCAGGGTAGCGAGCAGTACTTC. Looking up the rest from reference TRBV7-9 and TRBJ2-7 gives the full variable domain: DTGVSQNPRHKITKRGQNVTFRCDPISEHNRLYWYRQTLGQGPEFLTYFQNEAQLEKSRLLSDRFSAERPKGSFSTLEIQRTEQGDSAMYLCASSPQGSEQYFGPGTRLTVT.

As concerns this clone: A far larger clone is just one base off, so this is likely a read error. This sample includes further DNA sequences coding for the same CDR3. The chain is built from TRBV30 and TRBJ2-1, with 8 bases fitting TRBD2. The length of the CDR3 is 16 residues. The junction had 7 bases not matched to a gene; V was cut back by 2 bases and J by 1 base. CDR1 GTSNPN and CDR2 SVGIG come from the germline V gene (reference sequence). The CDR3 reads CAWSWGGGRSYNEQFF. CDR3 in DNA: TGTGCCTGGAGTTGGGGCGGGGGGCGGTCCTACAATGAGCAGTTCTTC.

This clone was observed a handful of times. The chain uses TRBV30 and TRBJ1-1; D is possibly TRBD1 (5 bases). CDR1 and CDR2 from the germline V gene are GTSNPN and SVGIG (reference sequence). The CDR3 runs 13 residues. V lost 7 bases, J lost 3 bases, and 15 bases lay in between. CDR3 coding DNA: TGTGCCTCGGGGGGGAGGTCCCACACTGAAGCTTTCTTT. This codes for CASGGRSHTEAFF. The complete variable domain, with remaining parts taken from reference TRBV30 and TRBJ1-1, reads SQTIHQWPATLVQPVGSPLSLECTVEGTSNPNLYWYRQAAGRGLQLLFYSVGIGQISSEVPQNLSASRPQDRQFILSSKKLLLSDSGFYLCASGGRSHTEAFFGQGTRLTVV.

The chain couples TRBV10-3 to TRBJ2-1, with D maybe TRBD1 (6 bases). Per germline, CDR1 ENHRY and CDR2 SYGVKD. The CDR3 is made up of 11 amino acids. The V gene lost 6 bases and the J gene lost 15 bases, with 15 bases spanning the gap. The CDR3 sequence is CAISEDRRRFF. The DNA for the CDR3 is TGTGCCATCAGCGAAGACAGGAGGCGGTTCTTC.

A few counts support this clone. The chain combines TRBV5-6 with TRBJ1-4; D is ambiguous. V shed 1 base and J shed 0 bases, with 4 bases lying between them. The length of the CDR3 is 14 residues. The germline V gene has CDR1 SGHDT and CDR2 YYEEEE. CDR3 DNA sequence: TGTGCCAGCAGCTTGTTGGCAACTAATGAAAAACTGTTTTTT. It codes for CASSLLATNEKLFF.

The V gene is TRBV30, the J gene TRBJ1-6, with D possibly being TRBD1 (5 bases). This CDR3 has 13 residues. The V end was cut by 6 bases, the J end by 7 bases, with 13 bases between. CDR1 and CDR2 (germline): GTSNPN, SVGIG (reference sequence). CDR3 amino acids: CACPGLINSPLHF. CDR3 DNA sequence: TGTGCCTGCCCGGGACTGATAAATTCACCCCTCCACTTT.

This chain joins TRBV21-1 and TRBJ2-3; TRBD1 reflects the table's D call only, with no check against the DNA. TRBV21-1 is a known pseudogene. The CDR3 runs 18 residues. CDR3 sequence (DNA): TGTGCCAGCAGCAACAGGGACAGGGAAGCTTGGGGCCCAGATACGCAGTATTTT. Its translation is CASSNRDREAWGPDTQYF.

This chain connects TRBV30 to TRBJ1-2; D ambiguous. From germline, CDR1 is GTSNPN and CDR2 SVGIG (reference sequence). With 3 bases removed from V and 1 base from J, the gap between germline ends came to 6 bases. The CDR3 contains 12 residues. CDR3 coding DNA: TGTGCCTGGAGCTGGATTAACTATGGCTACACCTTC. Residues: CAWSWINYGYTF.

The gene calls are TRBV29-1 and TRBJ1-1, with D possibly being TRBD1 (5 bases). CDR1 is SQVTM and CDR2 is ANQGSEA in the germline V gene. This CDR3 is built from 14 residues. The ends were cut back, 4 bases at V and 0 bases at J, with 12 bases in the middle. The CDR3, as DNA: TGCAGCGTTGTAGCGACAGTAATGAACACTGAAGCTTTCTTT. It encodes CSVVATVMNTEAFF.

V gene TRBV28 combines with J gene TRBJ2-1; D not certain. Trimming cost V 3 bases and J 6 bases, with 15 bases left between them. From germline, CDR1 is MDHEN and CDR2 SYDVKM. The CDR3 covers 15 residues. CDR3 bases: TGTGCCAGCAGTTTTTTGTTTCTCGGTTTCAATGAGCAGTTCTTC. Its protein product is CASSFLFLGFNEQFF.

This clone turned up a few times. The V call is TRBV5-1, the J call TRBJ2-1, with 9 bases matching TRBD2. The V segment lost 3 bases and the J segment 4 bases; nucleotides outside the gene matches: 11. Germline V gene sequence: CDR1 SGHRS, CDR2 YFSETQ. The CDR3 has 17 residues. The DNA of the CDR3 is TGCGCCAGCAGCTGGGCCGGGGTAGCGGGAGTTTACAATGAGCAGTTCTTC. This sequence encodes CASSWAGVAGVYNEQFF.

The V gene is TRBV10-3, the J gene TRBJ1-2; tentatively, D is TRBD1 (6 bases). Trimming left V 6 bases short and J 3 bases short, with 14 bases between. The germline CDR1 and CDR2 sequences are ENHRY and SYGVKD. The CDR3 runs to 14 residues. This CDR3 is CAIRSGAEDYGYTF. For the CDR3, the DNA is TGTGCCATCAGGTCAGGGGCAGAGGACTATGGCTACACCTTC.

The chain recombines TRBV6-6 with TRBJ2-7; no clear D gene. The germline V and J ends were trimmed by 2 bases and 4 bases, with 3 bases remaining between them. CDR1 and CDR2 from the germline V gene are MNHNY and SVGAGI (reference sequence). The CDR3 has 11 amino acids. The CDR3 here is CASSYRYEQYF. The CDR3 nucleotides read TGTGCCAGCAGTTACAGGTACGAGCAGTACTTC.

The count of this clone is one. The V and J genes are TRBV15 and TRBJ1-1; the D gene is possibly TRBD1 (6 bases). V was cut by 3 bases and J by 2 bases, with 13 bases left in between. Per the germline V gene, CDR1 is LNHNV and CDR2 is YYDKDF (reference sequence). The CDR3 runs to 15 residues. The CDR3 is CATSSWEGGNTEAFF. CDR3 nucleotide sequence: TGTGCCACCAGCAGCTGGGAGGGGGGCAACACTGAAGCTTTCTTT.

The gene calls are TRBV7-3 and TRBJ2-5, with a tentative D call TRBD2 (6 bases). With 2 bases removed from V and 5 bases from J, the gap between germline ends came to 18 bases. The CDR3 is 16 residues long. Germline V CDR1 and CDR2: SGHTA, FQGTGA. CDR3 residues: CASSLDPPGDGETQYF. The CDR3 DNA reads TGTGCCAGCAGCTTAGATCCCCCGGGAGACGGGGAGACCCAGTACTTC.

In the case of this clone: The junction and the germline gene differ at one end; a read error may be behind it. The rearrangement uses TRBV6-1 and TRBJ2-3; 10 nucleotides agree with TRBD2. Germline lookup yields CDR1 MNHNS and CDR2 SASEGT. The CDR3 length is 12 residues. DNA for the CDR3: TGTGCCAGCAGTCAAGCGGGAGGGATAACGTATTTT. Translated: CASSQAGGITYF.

The chain links TRBV7-9 to TRBJ1-2; unclear D gene. This CDR3 has 14 residues. Trimming removed 6 bases at V and 2 bases at J, with 13 bases between. CDR1 SEHNR and CDR2 FQNEAQ come from the germline V gene (reference sequence). The CDR3 loop is CASRVENLNYGYTF. The CDR3 DNA is TGTGCCAGCAGAGTGGAAAACTTGAACTATGGCTACACCTTC.

This sequence joins TRBV6-5 and TRBJ2-1, with a possible D match to TRBD2 (5 bases). V was pared by 10 bases and J by 8 bases, with 12 bases between. The germline V gene has CDR1 MNHEY and CDR2 SVGAGI. This CDR3 comprises 11 residues. CDR3 bases: TGTGCCACCACCGGGGTGCATGAGCAGTTCTTC. Translated, it gives CATTGVHEQFF.

V usage is TRBV7-2 and J usage is TRBJ2-7, with D unclear. The CDR3 extends over 13 amino acids. From germline, CDR1 is SGHTA and CDR2 FQGNSA. Trimming removed 3 bases from V and 6 bases from J, with 12 bases in between. CDR3 loop: CASSFNPMGEQYF. The CDR3 DNA follows: TGTGCCAGCAGCTTCAACCCCATGGGCGAGCAGTACTTC. Supplemented by reference TRBV7-2 and TRBJ2-7, the full variable domain reads GAGVSQSPSNKVTEKGKDVELRCDPISGHTALYWYRQSLGQGLEFLIYFQGNSAPDKSGLPSDRFSAERTGGSVSTLTIQRTQQEDSAVYLCASSFNPMGEQYFGPGTRLTVT.

The chain combines TRBV2 with TRBJ1-2; 11 bases match TRBD1. This CDR3 is 14 amino acids long. V shed 10 bases and J 4 bases; nucleotides not matched to a gene: 8. The germline V gene has CDR1 SNHLY and CDR2 FYNNEI. The CDR3 spells CATMDRGRSYGYTF. CDR3 nucleotide sequence: TGTGCCACGATGGACAGGGGGCGTTCCTATGGCTACACCTTC.

This clone was seen a handful of times. This chain joins TRBV5-4 and TRBJ2-1, with 9 nucleotides matching TRBD2. The germline gives CDR1 SGHNT, CDR2 YYREEE (reference sequence). Trimming removed 4 bases from V and 2 bases from J; junction bases left unmatched: 13. The CDR3 covers 18 residues. The CDR3 nucleotides are TGTGCCAGCAGCAAAAAGACCTTAGCGGGAGACCCCTACAATGAGCAGTTCTTC. It codes for CASSKKTLAGDPYNEQFF.

V gene TRBV28 combines with J gene TRBJ2-7, with TRBD2 identical over 11 bases. The CDR3 consists of 18 residues. CDR1 MDHEN and CDR2 SYDVKM come from the germline V gene. Trimming removed 6 bases from V and 0 bases from J; junction bases left unmatched: 13. The CDR3 spells CASRLTGTSGGNSYEQYF. CDR3 in DNA: TGTGCCAGCAGACTTACCGGGACTAGCGGAGGGAACTCCTACGAGCAGTACTTC.